Following are 25 T cell receptor beta chains from one sample sequenced in a study of T cell responses to AZD1222 COVID-19 vaccine. Profiled with immunoSEQ multiplex PCR; TCRdb holds only in-frame clones, not every one. The sample holds 130,000 or so clones, approximately 91% seen once. Sample: peripheral blood, taken 28 days after the second AZD1222 dose. These receptors originate from an adult who received the AZD1222 COVID-19 vaccine.

The gene calls are TRBV27 and TRBJ1-2; 12 nucleotides match TRBD1. The CDR3 consists of 16 residues. CDR1 and CDR2 (germline): MNHEY, SMNVEV (reference sequence). The junction had 5 bases not matched to a gene; V was cut back by 2 bases and J by 4 bases. This CDR3 reads CASSLTGTGGLYGYTF. Here the CDR3 DNA reads TGTGCCAGCAGTTTAACCGGGACAGGGGGCCTCTATGGCTACACCTTC.

The chain is built from TRBV6-5 and TRBJ1-2; D ambiguous. V shed 2 bases and J shed 0 bases, with 7 bases lying between them. This CDR3 region has 14 residues. Germline CDR1 MNHEY, CDR2 SVGAGI. Here the CDR3 reads CASSYLRANYGYTF. In DNA, the CDR3 is TGTGCCAGCAGTTACCTGAGAGCTAACTATGGCTACACCTTC.

The chain joins TRBV5-4 to TRBJ2-7; TRBD1 matches 12 bases. Germline values: CDR1 SGHNT, CDR2 YYREEE (reference sequence). CDR3 size: 15 residues. Unmatched junction bases numbered 5, after V lost 4 bases and J lost 3 bases. The CDR3 region has the DNA TGTGCCAGCAGCCTCGGGACAGGGGGCCTCTACGAGCAGTACTTC. It translates to CASSLGTGGLYEQYF.

This clone was seen only a few times. The V call is TRBV23-1, the J call TRBJ2-7; no definite D call. TRBV23-1 is assigned to the ORF class and has an uncertain function. Trimming stripped 4 bases from V and 7 bases from J, with 11 bases between. CDR3 length: 12 amino acids. CDR3 loop: CASSRRFGEQYV. The CDR3 DNA is TGCGCCAGCAGTCGCAGGTTTGGGGAGCAGTACGTC.

This clone was found a few times. The V gene is TRBV7-2, the J gene TRBJ2-1, with 12 nucleotides matching TRBD2. Germline loops: CDR1 SGHTA, CDR2 FQGNSA. The V segment lost 6 bases and the J segment 4 bases; nucleotides outside the gene matches: 4. CDR3 length: 15 residues. The CDR3 is CASSFGLAGYNEQFF. In DNA form, the CDR3 reads TGTGCCAGCAGTTTCGGACTAGCGGGATACAATGAGCAGTTCTTC.

This clone occurred a few times. CDR3 coding DNA: TGTGCCAGCAGTCGACTCATTAACACCGGGGAGCTGTTTTTT. This encodes CASSRLINTGELFF. The chain employs TRBV6-5 and TRBJ2-2; D call uncertain. The ends were cut back, 5 bases at V and 2 bases at J, with 9 bases in the middle. This CDR3 is built from 14 residues. Germline V lookup: CDR1 MNHEY, CDR2 SVGAGI.

This clone was counted only a few times. The chain joins TRBV19 to TRBJ1-3; D may be TRBD1 (5 bases). The CDR3 covers 14 residues. Germline lookup yields CDR1 LNHDA and CDR2 SQIVND (reference sequence). V lost 4 bases, J lost 7 bases, and 14 bases lay in between. The CDR3 bases are TGTGCCAGTAGTAGGCGTTTGGGGCCGAACACCATATATTTT. Translated: CASSRRLGPNTIYF.

The chain joins TRBV7-8 to TRBJ1-2, with D possibly being TRBD1 (6 bases). Germline V gene sequence: CDR1 SGHVS, CDR2 FQNEAQ. The V end lost 5 bases, the J end lost 0 bases, and 13 bases lay between the germline ends. The CDR3 covers 15 residues. CDR3 loop: CASSGYRVANYGYTF. The CDR3 region has the DNA TGTGCCAGCAGCGGCTACAGGGTGGCTAACTATGGCTACACCTTC.

The chain employs TRBV24-1 and TRBJ1-1, with 9 bases lining up with TRBD1. The CDR3 is 14 residues long. The junction had 7 bases not matched to a gene; V was cut back by 12 bases and J by 0 bases. Germline loops: CDR1 KGHDR, CDR2 SFDVKD. The CDR3 protein is CASSTGGLNTEAFF. DNA of the CDR3: TGTGCCTCATCGACAGGGGGACTGAACACTGAAGCTTTCTTT.

This chain connects TRBV7-8 to TRBJ2-5; D is unresolved. Germline V gives CDR1 SGHVS, CDR2 FQNEAQ. CDR3 length: 12 residues. Deletions cut 5 bases from V and 3 bases from J, with 7 bases between. The CDR3 reads CASSPGKETQYF. DNA of the CDR3: TGTGCCAGCAGCCCCGGCAAAGAGACCCAGTACTTC.

V is TRBV19 and J is TRBJ1-1, with D maybe TRBD1 (5 bases). With 6 bases removed from V and 1 base from J, the gap between germline ends came to 9 bases. CDR1 is LNHDA, CDR2 SQIVND, per germline (reference sequence). The CDR3 loop spans 13 amino acids. CDR3 sequence: CASRVGGNTEAFF. The CDR3 nucleotides are TGTGCCAGTAGGGTGGGGGGGAACACTGAAGCTTTCTTT.

The chain is built from TRBV3-1 (or the pseudogene TRBV3-2) and TRBJ1-1; the D gene is possibly TRBD1 (6 bases). V lost 4 bases and J 3 bases, leaving 15 bases between the germline ends. This CDR3 region has 15 residues. CDR1 is LGHDT, CDR2 YNNKEL, per germline (reference sequence). CDR3 bases: TGTGCCAGCAGCCCCGGTAGGGGGGGGGACACTGAAGCTTTCTTT. Its translation: CASSPGRGGDTEAFF.

The chain joins TRBV18 to TRBJ2-7, with D perhaps being TRBD1 or TRBD2 (5 bases each). V lost 2 bases to trimming and J lost 2 bases, with 10 bases between them. The CDR3 is 14 residues long. CDR1 and CDR2 (germline): KGHSH, LQKENI. CDR3 in amino acids: CASSPGTVPYEQYF. In nucleotides, the CDR3 is TGTGCCAGCTCACCAGGGACGGTTCCCTACGAGCAGTACTTC.

This rearrangement joins TRBV2 to TRBJ1-5; D remains ambiguous. This CDR3 is 12 amino acids long. Trimming pared 8 bases from V and 6 bases from J, leaving 11 bases between. The germline V gene has CDR1 SNHLY and CDR2 FYNNEI. CDR3 in amino acids: CASAILGQPQHF. The CDR3 nucleotides read TGTGCCAGCGCCATCCTAGGTCAGCCCCAGCATTTT.

The V and J genes are TRBV5-1 and TRBJ1-1; no clear D gene. The CDR3 is 15 residues long. CDR1 SGHRS and CDR2 YFSETQ come from the germline V gene. V was cut by 0 bases and J by 1 base, with 10 bases left in between. CDR3 DNA: TGCGCCAGCAGCTTGGGTTGGGGAAAGAACACTGAAGCTTTCTTT. Residues: CASSLGWGKNTEAFF.

This clone is a singleton in its sample. The chain carries TRBV7-9 and TRBJ1-5; 8 positions match TRBD1. The junction had 5 bases not matched to a gene; V was cut back by 0 bases and J by 4 bases. Germline V gene sequence: CDR1 SEHNR, CDR2 FQNEAQ (reference sequence). The CDR3 consists of 16 residues. This CDR3 reads CASSLAGTGNNQPQHF. CDR3 bases: TGTGCCAGCAGCTTAGCCGGGACAGGAAATAATCAGCCCCAGCATTTT. Using reference TRBV7-9 and TRBJ1-5 for the parts outside the CDR3, the full variable domain is DTGVSQNPRHKITKRGQNVTFRCDPISEHNRLYWYRQTLGQGPEFLTYFQNEAQLEKSRLLSDRFSAERPKGSFSTLEIQRTEQGDSAMYLCASSLAGTGNNQPQHFGDGTRLSIL.

V usage is TRBV30 and J usage is TRBJ2-5, with 10 nucleotides matching TRBD2. This CDR3 comprises 15 residues. The V gene's germline CDR1 is GTSNPN and CDR2 SVGIG (reference sequence). Trimming cost V 1 base and J 5 bases; bases outside gene matches: 7. DNA of the CDR3: TGTGCCTGGAGTGGAACACTAGCGGGGTCTGAGACCCAGTACTTC. The encoded protein is CAWSGTLAGSETQYF.

The CDR3 nucleotides read TGTGCCAGCGGGACGTCCTTGTCTCCCCTCCACTTT. Protein: CASGTSLSPLHF. V usage is TRBV2 and J usage is TRBJ1-6, with D maybe TRBD1 (5 bases). V gave up 8 bases and J gave up 13 bases, with 15 bases separating them. The CDR3 runs to 12 residues. Germline loops: CDR1 SNHLY, CDR2 FYNNEI.

This clone appeared a single time. The J gene is TRBJ1-6, the V gene TRBV12-3 or TRBV12-4; D perhaps matches TRBD1 (5 bases). The CDR3 has 13 residues. Trimming pared 6 bases from V and 8 bases from J, leaving 11 bases between. CDR3 bases: TGTGCCAGCAGCTCCGGGACTTATTCACCCCTCCACTTT. The encoded protein is CASSSGTYSPLHF.

The rearrangement joins TRBV4-1 to TRBJ1-2; 7 bases fit TRBD1. This CDR3 is built from 16 residues. Germline CDR1 is MGHRA and CDR2 is YSYEKL. Trimming at V came to 0 bases and at J to 1 base, leaving 5 bases not matched to a gene. CDR3 sequence reads: CASSQEGAGGNYGYTF. The DNA of the CDR3 is TGCGCCAGCAGCCAAGAGGGAGCAGGGGGTAACTATGGCTACACCTTC.

The chain joins TRBV7-9 to TRBJ2-3, with D maybe TRBD2 (5 bases). From germline, CDR1 is SEHNR and CDR2 FQNEAQ (reference sequence). The CDR3 covers 14 residues. The V and J ends lost 3 bases and 1 base respectively, with 8 bases between them. CDR3 bases: TGTGCCAGCAGCTTTGGAGGCGGCACAGATACGCAGTATTTT. Protein product: CASSFGGGTDTQYF.

The V gene is TRBV6-5, the J gene TRBJ2-5, with 10 nucleotides matching TRBD2. This CDR3 contains 14 residues. Germline trimming cut 5 bases from V and 1 base from J; bases unmatched to any gene: 1. Germline V gene lookup returns CDR1 MNHEY and CDR2 SVGAGI. The CDR3 protein is CASSRTSGQETQYF. In DNA, the CDR3 is TGTGCCAGCAGTCGGACTAGCGGCCAAGAGACCCAGTACTTC.

J is TRBJ2-6 and V is TRBV5-6, with 8 nucleotides matching TRBD1. Per the germline V gene, CDR1 is SGHDT and CDR2 is YYEEEE. V was pared by 4 bases and J by 2 bases, with 11 bases of the junction left unmatched. The CDR3 is 18 amino acids. This CDR3 is CASSPAGRGQTGANVLTF. In DNA, the CDR3 is TGTGCCAGCAGCCCGGCGGGCAGGGGGCAAACTGGGGCCAACGTCCTGACTTTC.

The V gene is TRBV7-2, the J gene TRBJ1-6, with 10 bases fitting TRBD1. The V gene's germline CDR1 is SGHTA and CDR2 FQGNSA. There are 14 residues in the CDR3. V was clipped by 1 base and J by 10 bases; unmatched bases: 1. CDR3 loop: CASSLGTGGSPLHF. CDR3 nucleotide sequence: TGTGCCAGCAGCTTAGGGACAGGGGGATCACCCCTCCACTTT.

The chain carries TRBV7-8 and TRBJ2-7, with a tentative D call TRBD2 (5 bases). The germline V gene encodes CDR1 SGHVS and CDR2 FQNEAQ. V lost 8 bases and J lost 5, with 16 bases in between. This CDR3 has 13 residues. The CDR3 DNA reads TGTGCCAGCCTAGGACTGGGTGAGGACGAGCAGTACTTC. It is translated as CASLGLGEDEQYF.